Listed below are T cell receptor beta chains from one sample, sequenced in a study of blood T cell repertoires in COVID-19. TCRdb's copy holds only in-frame clones and misses some; the assay was immunoSEQ multiplex PCR. The data show about 230,000 clones, under 90% seen once. The sequenced sample was PBMCs or T cells enriched from blood (not recorded which). The receptors originated from a man younger than 35 who had recovered from COVID-19. CDR3s leave out the opening cysteine and the closing phenylalanine or tryptophan. Each record gives: clone size, V gene, D gene, CDR3 protein. The D gene is left open where the match is weak. Clone size is given for some rows only: seen once, a few or many times, or a class if the clone is expanded.

-	TRBV29-1	TRBD1	SVEATGAATEAF
-	TRBV2	-	ASPGGGIDGYT
-	TRBV30	TRBD2	AWSVRLAGVNTGELF
-	TRBV28	TRBD1	ASSLPTGDSLSNQPQH
-	TRBV3-1/TRBV3-2	-	ASSQSSQGTEVF
once	TRBV27	-	ASSLISYNSPLH
-	TRBV28	-	ASSLAGVYEQY
-	TRBV5-1	TRBD1	ASSIRTGGNTGELF
-	TRBV11-2	-	ASSLDPGLRLAKNIQY
once	TRBV4-2	TRBD2	ASSQGTSARETQY
few	TRBV5-6	TRBD1	ASSRIEDRVGGYGYT
-	TRBV5-1	-	ASSLGPQGNTGELF
-	TRBV6-1	TRBD2	ASSATLAGAYNEQF
-	TRBV27	TRBD2	ASSLTSGITDTQY
-	TRBV27	TRBD2	ASRLAGTSYEQY
-	TRBV18	TRBD1	ASSPSSTGLGTEAF
-	TRBV27	-	ASSLTGGVEQY
-	TRBV12-3/TRBV12-4	-	ASSYRLGDTQY
-	TRBV10-1	TRBD2	ASSGTSGVNYNEQF
-	TRBV5-1	-	ASSTGRRGLNEKLF
-	TRBV5-1	-	ASSRDIQRGEAF
-	TRBV10-1	-	ASREDTTKETQY